A single sample is the source of the 25 T cell receptor beta chains below, sequenced in a study of long-term antiretroviral therapy in people with HIV. Survey-level immunoSEQ v3.0 assays were run. This table comes from immunoSEQ multiplex PCR, and its TCRdb copy is limited to in-frame clones, with some not included. The profile shows about 35,000 clones, roughly 80% of them singletons. The starting material was unsorted PBMCs, obtained 1 year after starting antiretroviral therapy. These receptors were obtained from a man between 18 and 35 years old with HIV.

This chain joins TRBV19 and TRBJ1-5; a possible D gene is TRBD1 (5 bases). Per germline, CDR1 LNHDA and CDR2 SQIVND (reference sequence). The CDR3 contains 16 residues. V lost 3 bases to trimming and J lost 2 bases, with 14 bases between them. CDR3 sequence: CASSIWGNVGNQPQHF. The CDR3 DNA follows: TGTGCCAGTAGTATTTGGGGGAACGTCGGCAATCAGCCCCAGCATTTT.

There are a few counts of this clone. The chain uses TRBV6-5 and TRBJ2-7, with D possibly TRBD2 on 5 matching bases. The CDR3 has 13 residues. V shed 6 bases and J shed 0 bases, with 9 bases lying between them. Per the germline V gene, CDR1 is MNHEY and CDR2 is SVGAGI. In DNA, the CDR3 is TGTGCCAGCAGCCGCGGGTCCTCCTACGAGCAGTACTTC. Its protein product is CASSRGSSYEQYF.

The V call is TRBV29-1, the J call TRBJ1-1, with no clear D. The CDR3 totals 12 residues. Germline CDR1 and CDR2: SQVTM and ANQGSEA. Between the trimmed V and J ends, which lost 4 bases and 7 bases, there was a span of 13 bases. The CDR3 coding sequence is TGCAGCGTTGTCGCTGGGGAAGGTGAAGCTTTCTTT. Its translation: CSVVAGEGEAFF. Supplemented by reference TRBV29-1 and TRBJ1-1, the full variable domain reads SAVISQKPSRDICQRGTSLTIQCQVDSQVTMMFWYRQQPGQSLTLIATANQGSEATYESGFVIDKFPISRPNLTFSTLTVSNMSPEDSSIYLCSVVAGEGEAFFGQGTRLTVV.

This chain connects TRBV10-3 to TRBJ2-1; TRBD1 or TRBD2 may be the D gene (5 bases each). Germline V CDR1 and CDR2: ENHRY, SYGVKD. Trimming cost V 4 bases and J 4 bases, with 14 bases left between them. CDR3 size: 15 residues. CDR3 in DNA: TGTGCCATCAGTGGTGGTCTGGGGGAGTACAATGAGCAGTTCTTC. As protein: CAISGGLGEYNEQFF.

This chain connects TRBV18 to TRBJ2-6; tentative D call: TRBD2 (5 bases). The V end lost 0 bases, the J end lost 0 bases, and 9 bases lay between the germline ends. Germline values: CDR1 KGHSH, CDR2 LQKENI. The CDR3 totals 17 residues. CDR3 amino acids: CASSPPGLSSGANVLTF. CDR3 in DNA: TGTGCCAGCTCACCACCAGGACTGTCCTCTGGGGCCAACGTCCTGACTTTC.

V is TRBV27 and J is TRBJ1-5; 12 nucleotides match TRBD1. Germline lookup yields CDR1 MNHEY and CDR2 SMNVEV (reference sequence). V lost 10 bases and J lost 5; bases outside the gene matches: 15. This CDR3 has 17 residues. The CDR3 sequence is CATSLIGTGGADQPQHF. DNA of the CDR3: TGTGCCACCTCCTTAATAGGGACAGGGGGCGCGGATCAGCCCCAGCATTTT.

The chain combines TRBV6-5 with TRBJ1-1; 7 nucleotides match TRBD1. Germline V CDR1 and CDR2: MNHEY, SVGAGI. After removal of 5 bases from V and 10 bases from J, the junction contained 4 bases not matched to a gene. The CDR3 runs to 11 residues. This CDR3 is CASSDRVSAFF. The CDR3 DNA sequence: TGTGCCAGCAGTGACAGGGTGTCAGCTTTCTTT.

The chain joins TRBV19 to TRBJ1-3; D remains unclear. Germline V gene sequence: CDR1 LNHDA, CDR2 SQIVND (reference sequence). Trimming pared 7 bases from V and 2 bases from J, leaving 9 bases between. This CDR3 is 13 amino acids long. The CDR3 DNA sequence: TGTGCCAGTACGGCTGGAACTGGAAACACCATATATTTT. This translates into CASTAGTGNTIYF.

The chain couples TRBV7-8 to TRBJ1-1; D gene ambiguous. V was clipped by 5 bases and J by 1 base, with 8 bases between them. CDR1 and CDR2 (germline): SGHVS, FQNEAQ. The CDR3 runs to 13 residues. The DNA for the CDR3 is TGTGCCAGCAGCCCGAAGCAGAACACTGAAGCTTTCTTT. Amino acids: CASSPKQNTEAFF. The full variable domain, in which reference TRBV7-8 and TRBJ1-1 provide the parts outside the CDR3, is GAGVSQSPRYKVAKRGQDVALRCDPISGHVSLFWYQQALGQGPEFLTYFQNEAQLDKSGLPSDRFFAERPEGSVSTLKIQRTQQEDSAVYLCASSPKQNTEAFFGQGTRLTVV.

This chain links TRBV19 with TRBJ1-5, with TRBD1 identical over 10 bases. The trim removed 1 base at V and 4 bases at J, leaving 7 bases unmatched. Germline-derived CDR1 and CDR2 are LNHDA and SQIVND (reference sequence). The CDR3 spans 17 residues. The CDR3 DNA sequence: TGTGCCAGTAGTATAGCCCCACAGGGACAGGGGAATCAGCCCCAGCATTTT. It specifies CASSIAPQGQGNQPQHF.

This chain joins TRBV27 and TRBJ1-2; D is unresolved. V dropped 5 bases and J dropped 4 bases, with 14 bases sitting between them. The germline V gene encodes CDR1 MNHEY and CDR2 SMNVEV (reference sequence). The CDR3 is 14 amino acids. CDR3 nucleotide sequence: TGTGCCAGCAGTCGAGGGCCCACTGGCTATGGCTACACCTTC. Its translation is CASSRGPTGYGYTF.

The rearrangement uses TRBV19 and TRBJ1-4, with a tentative D call TRBD1 (5 bases). This CDR3 has 14 amino acids. V was cut by 5 bases and J by 3 bases, with 10 bases left in between. Germline CDR1 LNHDA, CDR2 SQIVND (reference sequence). The CDR3 sequence: CASSWTPSNEKLFF. The DNA for the CDR3 is TGTGCCAGTAGTTGGACACCCTCTAATGAAAAACTGTTTTTT.

The chain has TRBV9 and TRBJ1-2; tentative D call: TRBD1 (6 bases). The germline V and J ends were trimmed by 3 bases and 5 bases, with 11 bases remaining between them. CDR1 is SGDLS and CDR2 is YYNGEE in the germline V gene. The CDR3 is 13 amino acids. DNA for the CDR3: TGTGCCAGCAGCGCGGGACACCCATATGGCTACACCTTC. This translates into CASSAGHPYGYTF.

The chain joins TRBV13 to TRBJ2-7; D assignment may be TRBD1 or TRBD2 (5 bases each). V lost 0 bases, J lost 3 bases, and 9 bases lay in between. Germline CDR1 and CDR2: PRHDT and FYEKMQ (reference sequence). The CDR3 loop spans 14 amino acids. CDR3 nucleotides: TGTGCCAGCAGCTTAGGGAGGGGCTTCTACGAGCAGTACTTC. It yields the protein CASSLGRGFYEQYF.

The rearrangement joins TRBV18 to TRBJ2-2, with D unclear. From germline, CDR1 is KGHSH and CDR2 LQKENI. V was trimmed by 0 bases and J by 3 bases, leaving 5 bases between them. The CDR3 totals 14 residues. The CDR3 coding sequence is TGTGCCAGCTCACCACCGACCGACACCGGGGAGCTGTTTTTT. Translating gives CASSPPTDTGELFF.

The V gene is TRBV9, the J gene TRBJ2-7, with 15 bases that match TRBD2. This CDR3 contains 16 residues. Per the germline V gene, CDR1 is SGDLS and CDR2 is YYNGEE. The trim removed 3 bases at V and 5 bases at J, leaving 6 bases unmatched. Here the CDR3 reads CASSAGLAGGQDEQYF. In DNA, the CDR3 is TGTGCCAGCAGCGCCGGACTAGCGGGAGGGCAGGACGAGCAGTACTTC.

V usage is TRBV14 and J usage is TRBJ2-2; the match to TRBD1 covers 8 bases. The junction had 10 bases not matched to a gene; V was cut back by 0 bases and J by 4 bases. CDR3 length: 18 amino acids. Germline assignment: CDR1 SGHDN and CDR2 FVKESK. The CDR3 is CASSQERTGWRSTGELFF. CDR3 in DNA: TGTGCCAGCAGCCAAGAGAGGACAGGGTGGCGAAGCACCGGGGAGCTGTTTTTT.

V gene TRBV28 combines with J gene TRBJ2-7, with TRBD1 identical over 7 bases. The V segment lost 3 bases and the J segment 5 bases; nucleotides outside the gene matches: 10. The CDR3 runs 15 residues. Germline V gene lookup returns CDR1 MDHEN and CDR2 SYDVKM. Here the CDR3 reads CASSFGTDSSNEQYF. The CDR3, as DNA: TGTGCCAGCAGTTTTGGGACAGATTCGTCCAACGAGCAGTACTTC.

The rearrangement uses TRBV5-6 and TRBJ2-7; 9 nucleotides align to TRBD1. Germline values: CDR1 SGHDT, CDR2 YYEEEE. This CDR3 region has 15 residues. Losses at the gene ends were 4 bases for V and 8 bases for J; bases not matched to a gene: 13. In DNA form, the CDR3 reads TGTGCCAGCAGCGATCATCCGGGACAGGGTCTAAAGCAGTACTTC. This codes for CASSDHPGQGLKQYF.

This chain joins TRBV9 and TRBJ2-2, with 9 bases aligning to TRBD1. CDR1 is SGDLS and CDR2 is YYNGEE in the germline V gene. Trimming took 0 bases from V and 1 from J; bases not matched to a gene: 4. CDR3 size: 17 residues. CDR3 DNA sequence: TGTGCCAGCAGCGTAGCTCCGGGACAGGGGAACACCGGGGAGCTGTTTTTT. Its protein is CASSVAPGQGNTGELFF.

The sample holds a few counts of this clone. The chain recombines TRBV12-5 with TRBJ2-1, with 7 bases matching TRBD1. J gave up 7 bases and V 3 bases, and 0 bases lay outside the gene matches. Germline loops: CDR1 LGHNT, CDR2 FRNRAP. The CDR3 is made up of 12 amino acids. CDR3 coding DNA: TGTGCTAGTGGTTTCAGGGGGAATGAGCAGTTCTTC. Protein product: CASGFRGNEQFF. Combining the CDR3 with reference TRBV12-5 and TRBJ2-1 gives the whole variable domain DARVTQTPRHKVTEMGQEVTMRCQPILGHNTVFWYRQTMMQGLELLAYFRNRAPLDDSGMPKDRFSAEMPDATLATLKIQPSEPRDSAVYFCASGFRGNEQFFGPGTRLTVL.

The chain is built from TRBV9 and TRBJ2-7, with a weak D call TRBD1 (6 bases). Trimming left V 0 bases short and J 3 bases short, with 13 bases between. Germline V gene sequence: CDR1 SGDLS, CDR2 YYNGEE. The CDR3 is 15 amino acids. The CDR3 DNA follows: TGTGCCAGCAGCGTAGCTGGAGCAGGGGACTACGAGCAGTACTTC. Protein sequence: CASSVAGAGDYEQYF. The variable domain in full, completed from reference TRBV9 and TRBJ2-7, reads DSGVTQTPKHLITATGQRVTLRCSPRSGDLSVYWYQQSLDQGLQFLIQYYNGEERAKGNILERFSAQQFPDLHSELNLSSLELGDSALYFCASSVAGAGDYEQYFGPGTRLTVT.

This sequence joins TRBV20-1 and TRBJ2-1; D unresolved. The germline V gene encodes CDR1 DFQATT and CDR2 SNEGSKA (reference sequence). This CDR3 has 11 residues. Trimming stripped 2 bases from V and 14 bases from J, with 13 bases between. The CDR3 loop is CSARMLNTKFF. The CDR3 region has the DNA TGCAGTGCTAGAATGCTGAATACAAAGTTCTTC.

The chain combines TRBV7-9 with TRBJ1-1, with TRBD1 identical over 8 bases. J gave up 5 bases and V 3 bases, and 5 bases lay outside the gene matches. Germline V gene data show CDR1 as SEHNR and CDR2 as FQNEAQ (reference sequence). CDR3 length equals 14 residues. CDR3 sequence (DNA): TGTGCCAGCAGCTTTGGACAGGGTCGAACTGAAGCTTTCTTT. Encoded protein: CASSFGQGRTEAFF.

The chain has TRBV25-1 and TRBJ2-1; a possible D gene is TRBD1 (6 bases). The germline gives CDR1 MGHDK, CDR2 SYGVNS. Trimming stripped 6 bases from V and 4 bases from J, with 13 bases between. CDR3 length: 14 residues. The CDR3 coding sequence is TGTGCCAGCAGCTTTGGGGACAAATACAATGAGCAGTTCTTC. This encodes CASSFGDKYNEQFF.